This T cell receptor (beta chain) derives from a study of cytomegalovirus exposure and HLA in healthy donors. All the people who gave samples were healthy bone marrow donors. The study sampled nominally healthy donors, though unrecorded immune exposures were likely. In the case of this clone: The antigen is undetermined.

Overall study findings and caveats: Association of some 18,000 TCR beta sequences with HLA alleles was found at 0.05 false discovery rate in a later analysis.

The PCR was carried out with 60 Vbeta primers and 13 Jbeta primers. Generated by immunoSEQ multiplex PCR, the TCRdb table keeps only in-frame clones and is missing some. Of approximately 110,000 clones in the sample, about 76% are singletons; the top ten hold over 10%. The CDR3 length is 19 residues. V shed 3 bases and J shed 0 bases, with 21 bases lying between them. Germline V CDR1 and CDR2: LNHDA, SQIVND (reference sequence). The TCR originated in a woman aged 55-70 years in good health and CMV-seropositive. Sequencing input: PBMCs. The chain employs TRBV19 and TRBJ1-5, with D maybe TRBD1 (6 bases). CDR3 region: CASSMSDSHVQFSNQPQHF. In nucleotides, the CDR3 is TGTGCCAGTAGTATGTCGGACAGTCATGTTCAGTTTAGCAATCAGCCCCAGCATTTT.